Listed here is a single T cell receptor (beta chain). This sample also contains other DNA sequences that code for the same CDR3. The data were taken from a study of blood T cell repertoires in COVID-19. Study in general: PBMCs, B-cell-depleted T cells, or T cells were the source of the cDNA or gDNA that made up the material.

Clones were read by immunoSEQ multiplex PCR, and TCRdb kept only the in-frame ones, dropping some. The data hold more than 150,000 clones, with around 75% observed a single time. The specimen was peripheral blood. The clonotype was recovered from a woman older than 75 with acute or convalescent COVID-19.

The chain's CDR3 is CAWRTRGAGNTIYF. CDR3 nucleotides: TGTGCCTGGAGAACCAGGGGAGCCGGAAACACCATATATTTT. The V and J genes are TRBV30 and TRBJ1-3; possible D gene TRBD1, 6 bases. Looked up from germline, CDR1 is GTSNPN and CDR2 is SVGIG (reference sequence). This CDR3 has 14 amino acids. Trimming stripped 3 bases from V and 4 bases from J, with 13 bases between. Drawing the rest from reference TRBV30 and TRBJ1-3, the complete variable domain is SQTIHQWPATLVQPVGSPLSLECTVEGTSNPNLYWYRQAAGRGLQLLFYSVGIGQISSEVPQNLSASRPQDRQFILSSKKLLLSDSGFYLCAWRTRGAGNTIYFGEGSWLTVV.